A selection of T cell receptor beta chains follows, all from one sample in a study of blood T cell repertoires in COVID-19. Assay used: immunoSEQ multiplex PCR; TCRdb lists only in-frame clones, some missing. This table holds roughly 84,000 clones, about four fifths found once. Material for sequencing was peripheral blood. These receptors originate from a woman between 35 and 50 years old with active or convalescent COVID-19. Each CDR3 is given with its conserved first and last residue. The D gene is left open where the match is weak. Size tells how often a clone was seen (once, few, many) or the class of an expanded clone, and some rows leave it out.

clone size	V gene	D gene	J gene	CDR3 protein	CDR3 DNA
NA	TRBV3-1/TRBV3-2	NA	TRBJ1-1	CASSQELGLRNTEAFF	TGTGCCAGCAGCCAAGAGCTGGGACTGAGGAACACTGAAGCTTTCTTT
NA	TRBV3-1/TRBV3-2	NA	TRBJ2-1	CASSQDFEGEQFF	TGTGCCAGCAGCCAAGATTTCGAGGGTGAGCAGTTCTTC
once	TRBV5-1	TRBD1	TRBJ1-4	CASSSRQGADEKLFF	TGCGCCAGCAGCTCCCGACAGGGGGCGGATGAAAAACTGTTTTTT
NA	TRBV10-3	TRBD1	TRBJ1-2	CATPSGSGTGNGYTF	TGTGCCACGCCAAGCGGGTCAGGGACAGGAAATGGCTACACCTTC
NA	TRBV2	TRBD1	TRBJ1-2	CASSSTGGTGYTF	TGTGCCAGCAGTTCTACAGGGGGGACTGGCTACACCTTC
once	TRBV15	NA	TRBJ1-1	CATSREGSTYTEAFF	TGTGCCACCAGCAGAGAGGGCAGTACGTACACTGAAGCTTTCTTT
NA	TRBV5-1	TRBD1	TRBJ1-4	CASSSQGAQEKLFF	TGCGCCAGCAGCTCCCAGGGGGCACAGGAAAAACTGTTTTTT
NA	TRBV7-8	TRBD1	TRBJ1-6	CASSLEPRGLGNSPLHF	TGTGCCAGCAGCTTAGAGCCTAGGGGGCTTGGTAATTCACCCCTCCACTTT
NA	TRBV3-1/TRBV3-2	TRBD1	TRBJ2-1	CASSQAGGSYNEQFF	TGTGCCAGCAGCCAAGCAGGGGGCTCCTACAATGAGCAGTTCTTC
NA	TRBV10-3	TRBD1	TRBJ1-5	CAISTGTGVGSNQPQHF	TGTGCCATCAGTACCGGGACAGGGGTTGGGAGCAATCAGCCCCAGCATTTT
NA	TRBV7-9	TRBD1	TRBJ1-1	CASSQTGATEAFF	TGTGCCAGCAGCCAAACAGGGGCCACTGAAGCTTTCTTT
NA	TRBV12-5	TRBD1	TRBJ1-2	CASGLVQAGGFGYTF	TGTGCTAGTGGTTTGGTACAGGCAGGGGGCTTTGGCTACACCTTC
NA	TRBV4-1	NA	TRBJ2-7	CASSQGRPGSNYEQYF	TGCGCCAGCAGCCAAGGCCGCCCGGGGAGTAACTACGAGCAGTACTTC
NA	TRBV24-1	TRBD2	TRBJ2-1	CATGLEIEQFF	TGTGCCACCGGACTAGAGATCGAGCAGTTCTTC
NA	TRBV6-4	TRBD1	TRBJ2-3	CASSQTGGTDTQYF	TGTGCCAGCAGCCAGACAGGGGGCACAGATACGCAGTATTTT
NA	TRBV2	NA	TRBJ2-7	CASKGQRLSYEQYF	TGTGCCAGCAAGGGGCAGAGACTCTCCTACGAGCAGTACTTC
NA	TRBV7-9	TRBD1	TRBJ1-6	CASSRQGAANNSPLHF	TGTGCCAGCAGTCGACAGGGGGCGGCTAATAATTCACCCCTCCACTTT
few	TRBV27	NA	TRBJ2-2	CASSRGDRPNTGELFF	TGTGCCAGCAGCCGTGGCGACAGACCGAACACCGGGGAGCTGTTTTTT
NA	TRBV3-1/TRBV3-2	NA	TRBJ2-3	CASSQVATSTDTQYF	TGTGCCAGCAGCCAAGTAGCGACTAGCACAGATACGCAGTATTTT
NA	TRBV5-1	NA	TRBJ2-1	CASSLNAGLGHEQFF	TGCGCCAGCAGCTTGAACGCAGGCTTGGGCCATGAGCAGTTCTTC
NA	TRBV5-1	TRBD2	TRBJ2-7	CASSLPGLGDEQYF	TGCGCCAGCAGCTTGCCGGGACTAGGCGACGAGCAGTACTTC
NA	TRBV5-1	TRBD1	TRBJ1-6	CASSLAPTGGNSPLHF	TGCGCCAGCAGCTTGGCCCCGACAGGGGGTAATTCACCCCTCCACTTT
NA	TRBV29-1	TRBD1	TRBJ2-5	CSVETRQGKAETQYF	TGCAGCGTTGAAACTAGACAGGGGAAAGCGGAGACCCAGTACTTC
NA	TRBV19	NA	TRBJ1-2	CASSIDRTSAGGYTF	TGTGCCAGTAGTATAGACCGGACTTCAGCGGGGGGCTACACCTTC
NA	TRBV7-9	TRBD1	TRBJ1-1	CASSPQGAGDTEAFF	TGTGCCAGCAGCCCACAGGGGGCGGGGGACACTGAAGCTTTCTTT
NA	TRBV3-1/TRBV3-2	NA	TRBJ2-7	CASSQDKDRSLEQYF	TGTGCCAGCAGCCAAGATAAGGACAGATCTCTCGAGCAGTACTTC
once	TRBV25-1	NA	TRBJ1-1	CASSETPPGRAEAFF	TGTGCCAGCAGTGAAACACCACCGGGGAGGGCAGAAGCTTTCTTT
few	TRBV7-9	NA	TRBJ2-7	CASSIHRETTYEQYF	TGTGCCAGCAGCATCCACCGGGAGACGACCTACGAGCAGTACTTC
few	TRBV7-9	NA	TRBJ1-5	CASSSWTDQPQHF	TGTGCCAGCAGTTCCTGGACTGATCAGCCCCAGCATTTT
once	TRBV7-2	NA	TRBJ2-1	CASSLRGGEQFF	TGTGCCAGCAGCTTAAGAGGCGGGGAGCAGTTCTTC
NA	TRBV7-2	TRBD2	TRBJ2-3	CASSLALAADTQYF	TGTGCCAGCAGCTTAGCCCTAGCGGCAGATACGCAGTATTTT
few	TRBV2	TRBD1	TRBJ2-7	CASSFGQETYEQYF	TGTGCCAGCAGTTTTGGACAGGAGACCTACGAGCAGTACTTC
NA	TRBV24-1	TRBD1	TRBJ2-2	CATSDLPAGTGLGGELFF	TGTGCCACCAGTGATTTGCCCGCCGGGACAGGCTTAGGCGGGGAGCTGTTTTTT
few	TRBV11-3	NA	TRBJ1-1	CASSLEAGNTEAFF	TGTGCCAGCAGCTTAGAAGCAGGGAACACTGAAGCTTTCTTT
NA	TRBV14	TRBD1	TRBJ2-7	CASSSTGQGPYEQYF	TGTGCCAGCAGCTCCACGGGACAGGGGCCCTACGAGCAGTACTTC
NA	TRBV5-1	NA	TRBJ2-1	CASSGGGSYNEQFF	TGCGCCAGCAGCGGGGGCGGCTCCTACAATGAGCAGTTCTTC